This TCR beta chain derives from a study of beta chain features in type 1 diabetes. Study at large: In all, more than 90,000,000 sorted cells from all samples were analyzed. Study findings and constraints: TCRB repertoires of naive, central memory and Treg cells appeared more similar among patients than among healthy donors.

Trimming shortened V by 3 bases and J by 0 bases, and 9 bases separated the two germline ends. Per germline, CDR1 SGDLS and CDR2 YYNGEE. The CDR3 sequence is 14 residues long. The authors took one heparinised blood draw, averaging approximately 0.12 L, from each donor. By way of CD45RO/CCR7/CD25/CD127/CD95/CD27, the CD4+ regulatory, stem cell-like memory, central memory and naive cells were sorted. In regard to this clone: No antigen is known for it.

Since all of the isolated RNA was reverse transcribed, expressed TCRB transcripts were what got sequenced. Generated by immunoSEQ multiplex PCR, the TCRdb table keeps only in-frame clones and is missing some. The sample includes fewer than 250,000 clones, 14% seen only once; the top ten take 0.025% to 0.03%. V and J are TRBV9 and TRBJ2-5; possibly TRBD1 for D (5 bases). This clonotype was obtained from a woman in her 40s in good health. Sequencing was done on a sample of naive CD4+ T cells from blood. The CDR3 bases are TGTGCCAGCAGCGCGAGACAGAACCAAGAGACCCAGTACTTC. This sequence encodes CASSARQNQETQYF.